The entry below gives a single T cell receptor beta chain sequence along with its context. TCRdb re-called the 5' RACE reads through MiXCR, storing one row per CDR3 protein. The repertoire has just under 550,000 distinct CDR3 sequences, 13% to 15% of them found once; the top ten carry roughly 0.46%. The data were obtained in a study of identical twins. Per germline, CDR1 DFQATT and CDR2 SNEGSKA (reference sequence). The CDR3 loop spans 16 amino acids. The V and J ends lost 8 bases and 0 bases, in that order; junction bases with no gene match: 13. These data were likewise used in another study, on yellow fever vaccine responses in identical twins.

The clonotype originates from a woman younger than 35 in good health. The specimen was CD4+ T cells sorted from blood. The chain links TRBV20-1 to TRBJ2-1; TRBD1 matches at 7 bases. CDR3 in DNA: TGCAGTCTGGCGGATATAAGGACAGGCTCCTACAATGAGCAGTTCTTC. This encodes CSLADIRTGSYNEQFF.